This T cell receptor (beta chain) is drawn from a study of blood T cell repertoires in COVID-19. The wider study: Italy, Spain and the United States were the sources of the convalescent and acute COVID-19 samples. In each case, the material was cDNA or gDNA derived from T cells, B-cell-depleted T cells, or PBMCs.

Per the authors' pipeline: For nucleated cells, counts were estimated from reference gene primer amplification. Only in-frame clones appear in the TCRdb table, and some are missing; sequencing was by immunoSEQ multiplex PCR. That table gives V, J and clone size, and the DNA gave D and trimming. The data show more than 100,000 clones, 87% seen once. The CDR3 length is 16 residues. The germline V gene encodes CDR1 LNHDA and CDR2 SQIVND (reference sequence). Germline trimming cut 3 bases from V and 0 bases from J; bases unmatched to any gene: 3. The specimen sequenced was peripheral blood. This receptor was taken from a man aged 50-60 years in a cohort sampled during active COVID-19. The chain joins TRBV19 to TRBJ2-7; 12 bases match TRBD2. Written as DNA, the CDR3 is TGTGCCAGTAGTATGGCTAGCGGGGGGGTCTCCTACGAGCAGTACTTC. Encoded protein: CASSMASGGVSYEQYF.